These 8 T cell receptor beta chains share one sample of origin, sequenced in a study of blood T cell repertoires in COVID-19. Assay used: immunoSEQ multiplex PCR; TCRdb lists only in-frame clones, some missing. This sample yields approximately 70,000 clones, of which roughly 90% are seen a single time; 2% to 3% belongs to the top ten. Sequenced input: peripheral blood. Receptors originate from a human donor in a cohort sampled during active COVID-19.

The gene calls are TRBV30 and TRBJ1-4, with D possibly matching TRBD1 (5 bases). V lost 0 bases and J lost 1, with 9 bases in between. From germline, CDR1 is GTSNPN and CDR2 SVGIG (reference sequence). The CDR3 has 15 amino acids. Written as DNA, the CDR3 is TGTGCCTGGAGTGTACGGAGGGGAACTAATGAAAAACTGTTTTTT. Residues: CAWSVRRGTNEKLFF.

The CDR3 spells CASSYSGTENSPLHF. CDR3 in DNA: TGTGCCAGCAGTTACTCTGGGACAGAGAATTCACCCCTCCACTTT. The genes are TRBV6-6 and TRBJ1-6, with TRBD1 identical over 7 bases. Per germline, CDR1 MNHNY and CDR2 SVGAGI (reference sequence). This CDR3 region has 15 residues. J lost 7 bases, V lost 0 bases, and 3 bases had no gene match.

V and J are TRBV7-2 and TRBJ2-2; possibly TRBD2 for D (5 bases). Trimming cost V 5 bases and J 4 bases, with 17 bases left between them. The CDR3 runs to 16 residues. Germline CDR1 reads SGHTA; CDR2 reads FQGNSA. The CDR3 DNA reads as TGTGCCAGCAGCCCCCGGCAGGTAGAGGGCACCGGGGAGCTGTTTTTT. Translated: CASSPRQVEGTGELFF.

V gene TRBV5-3 combines with J gene TRBJ2-2, with a possible D match to TRBD2 (5 bases). TRBV5-3 is marked as an open reading frame, function uncertain. V dropped 9 bases and J dropped 2 bases, with 14 bases sitting between them. The CDR3 extends over 14 amino acids. The CDR3 loop reads CAIVRRGNTGELFF. The CDR3 coding sequence is TGTGCCATAGTCCGCCGGGGAAACACCGGGGAGCTGTTTTTT.

This clone was found once. The chain couples TRBV7-2 to TRBJ2-5, with 13 bases lining up with TRBD2. The V gene's germline CDR1 is SGHTA and CDR2 FQGNSA. V shed 5 bases, J shed 5 bases, and the junction held 2 bases outside the gene matches. This CDR3 is 14 amino acids long. DNA for the CDR3: TGTGCCAGCAGCCAGACTAGCGGGAGGGAGACCCAGTACTTC. The encoded protein is CASSQTSGRETQYF. Looking up the rest from reference TRBV7-2 and TRBJ2-5 gives the full variable domain: GAGVSQSPSNKVTEKGKDVELRCDPISGHTALYWYRQSLGQGLEFLIYFQGNSAPDKSGLPSDRFSAERTGGSVSTLTIQRTQQEDSAVYLCASSQTSGRETQYFGPGTRLLVL.

The J gene is TRBJ2-7, the V gene TRBV5-1, with D perhaps matching TRBD2 (5 bases). The CDR3 sequence is 13 residues long. Germline CDR1 and CDR2: SGHRS and YFSETQ. V shed 1 base and J shed 3 bases, with 8 bases lying between them. The CDR3 DNA is TGCGCCAGCAGCTTGCTAGGACTCTACGAGCAGTACTTC. It is translated as CASSLLGLYEQYF.

This sequence joins TRBV2 and TRBJ1-2; TRBD1 might be the D (6 bases). Between the trimmed V and J ends, which lost 1 base and 8 bases, there was a span of 14 bases. The CDR3 is 14 residues long. Germline CDR1 is SNHLY and CDR2 is FYNNEI. The CDR3 loop is CASSEGGRGQGYTF. CDR3 coding DNA: TGTGCCAGCAGTGAAGGCGGCCGGGGACAAGGCTACACCTTC.

The V call is TRBV3-1 (or the pseudogene TRBV3-2), the J call TRBJ1-5; D not certain. Germline CDR1 reads LGHDT; CDR2 reads YNNKEL (reference sequence). Trimming shortened V by 1 base and J by 6 bases, and 4 bases separated the two germline ends. This CDR3 region has 12 residues. DNA of the CDR3: TGTGCCAGCAGCCAAGGGGCTCAGCCCCAGCATTTT. Amino acid sequence: CASSQGAQPQHF.